This T cell receptor beta chain emerged from a study of T cell changes during pregnancy in multiple sclerosis. Losses at the gene ends were 0 bases for V and 2 bases for J; bases not matched to a gene: 5. CDR3 length equals 17 residues. Germline loops: CDR1 MGHRA, CDR2 YSYEKL. Generated by immunoSEQ multiplex PCR, the TCRdb table keeps only in-frame clones and is missing some. This table holds around 70,000 clones, more than 90% found once. The rearrangement uses TRBV4-1 and TRBJ1-3; 9 nucleotides match TRBD1. The sequences come from peripheral blood, collected in the second trimester of pregnancy. The receptor was isolated from a female donor in good health, enrolled as a control in a pregnancy study. The CDR3 here is CASSQEGQGSTGNTIYF. Here the CDR3 DNA reads TGCGCCAGCAGCCAAGAAGGACAGGGGTCGACTGGAAACACCATATATTTT.